This TCR beta chain stems from a study of cytomegalovirus exposure and HLA in healthy donors. Study-wide results and limits: Evidence from a later analysis indicated that most CMV-associated TCR beta chains looked HLA-restricted. Upon later analysis, TCR association rates were observed to vary by HLA locus, being highest for DRB1 and lowest for HLA-C.

This clone has only a few counts. Its antigen is currently unknown. The PCR had 60 Vbeta and 13 Jbeta primers. Only in-frame clones appear in the TCRdb table, and some are missing; sequencing was by immunoSEQ multiplex PCR. The sample includes approximately 80,000 clones, roughly 61% of them seen just once. Trimming cost V 1 base and J 4 bases, with 14 bases left between them. This CDR3 region has 15 residues. CDR1 LGHNA and CDR2 YSLEER come from the germline V gene. The sequencing input was PBMCs. The chain recombines TRBV4-3 with TRBJ2-7; D perhaps matches TRBD2 (6 bases). This clonotype was sampled from a woman aged 40 to 50 in good health and CMV-seropositive. The CDR3 reads CASSQVQGLFYEQYF. CDR3 nucleotides: TGCGCCAGCAGCCAAGTCCAGGGACTTTTTTACGAGCAGTACTTC.